Presented here are 26 T cell receptor beta chains from one specimen sequenced in a study of human T cells and chemical hapten exposure. Via MiXCR, TCRdb re-called the RACE reads, giving one row per CDR3 protein. In the table there are roughly 180,000 distinct CDR3 sequences, around 20% of which are singletons. Time point indicated: patch test 1, 2 weeks after DPC sensitization. The treatment was: therapeutic diphenylcyclopropenone sensitization with weekly scalp DPC. The source was whole blood, collected in connection with sensitization to the hapten diphenylcyclopropenone (DPC). The source is a woman aged 45 to 65 with alopecia areata. Some clones in this sample may be carry-over from other donors' samples.

The J gene is TRBJ2-1, the V gene TRBV5-4; TRBD2 matches at 12 bases. CDR1 and CDR2 (germline): SGHNT, YYREEE (reference sequence). This CDR3 contains 14 residues. J was trimmed by 7 bases and V by 4 bases; bases with no gene match: 3. CDR3 protein: CASSRTSGRNEQFF. CDR3 DNA sequence: TGTGCCAGCAGCCGAACTAGCGGGAGGAATGAGCAGTTCTTC.

The rearrangement joins TRBV10-3 to TRBJ2-2; TRBD1 might be the D (5 bases). Trimming shortened V by 6 bases and J by 5 bases, and 13 bases separated the two germline ends. The CDR3 extends over 14 amino acids. Germline CDR1 ENHRY, CDR2 SYGVKD. The CDR3 protein is CAISEGVITGELFF. Written as DNA, the CDR3 is TGTGCCATCAGCGAAGGGGTCATTACCGGGGAGCTGTTTTTT.

The chain links TRBV2 to TRBJ1-1; D call uncertain. This CDR3 region has 14 residues. V lost 6 bases, J lost 1 base, and 12 bases lay in between. Looked up from germline, CDR1 is SNHLY and CDR2 is FYNNEI. CDR3 sequence: CASSPTLGNTEAFF. In nucleotides, the CDR3 is TGTGCCAGCAGCCCCACCTTGGGGAACACTGAAGCTTTCTTT.

The chain couples TRBV25-1 to TRBJ1-1; maybe TRBD1 (6 bases). The CDR3 sequence is 13 residues long. Germline V CDR1 and CDR2: MGHDK, SYGVNS. Trimming removed 4 bases at V and 0 bases at J, with 6 bases between. The CDR3 DNA reads TGTGCCAGCAGTGGGACAGTGAACACTGAAGCTTTCTTT. It encodes CASSGTVNTEAFF.

This clonotype has only a few counts. The J gene is TRBJ1-2, the V gene TRBV27, with D unresolved. Germline V CDR1 and CDR2: MNHEY, SMNVEV (reference sequence). Deletions cut 3 bases from V and 5 bases from J, with 10 bases between. CDR3 length: 13 residues. In DNA, the CDR3 is TGTGCCAGCAGTTTCGGGCCTGGTTATGGCTACACCTTC. It encodes CASSFGPGYGYTF.

This clonotype was found a few times. The V call is TRBV29-1, the J call TRBJ2-5, with 7 bases matching TRBD2. This CDR3 is 16 amino acids long. Trimming removed 2 bases from V and 5 bases from J; junction bases left unmatched: 14. Germline V gives CDR1 SQVTM, CDR2 ANQGSEA. The CDR3 sequence: CSVESPIGRAGETQYF. The DNA of the CDR3 is TGCAGCGTTGAATCCCCTATAGGTAGAGCGGGGGAGACCCAGTACTTC.

This clonotype was seen a few times. The chain combines TRBV10-3 with TRBJ2-7, with 12 positions matching TRBD2. V dropped 0 bases and J dropped 6; count of bases not matched to a gene: 0. The CDR3 totals 14 residues. Looked up from germline, CDR1 is ENHRY and CDR2 is SYGVKD. The CDR3 loop reads CAISESTSGSEQYF. The CDR3 coding sequence is TGTGCCATCAGTGAGTCGACTAGCGGGAGCGAGCAGTACTTC.

The V and J genes are TRBV24-1 and TRBJ2-1, with 9 bases lining up with TRBD2. The CDR3 is made up of 12 amino acids. V dropped 4 bases and J dropped 11; count of bases not matched to a gene: 2. Germline V lookup: CDR1 KGHDR, CDR2 SFDVKD. The CDR3 loop is CATSDLAGQQFF. Here the CDR3 DNA reads TGTGCCACCAGTGACCTAGCGGGACAGCAGTTCTTC.

This CDR3 reads CASSRGQQNYGYTF. For the CDR3, the DNA is TGTGCCAGCAGCCGCGGACAGCAAAACTATGGCTACACCTTC. The V call is TRBV3-1, the J call TRBJ1-2; D is perhaps TRBD1 (6 bases). The germline gives CDR1 LGHDT, CDR2 YNNKEL (reference sequence). V was trimmed by 4 bases and J by 2 bases, leaving 11 bases between them. The CDR3 spans 14 residues.

This clonotype was recorded a few times. The chain links TRBV10-3 to TRBJ2-5; 12 bases are a match to TRBD2. The germline CDR1 and CDR2 sequences are ENHRY and SYGVKD. This CDR3 spans 19 amino acids. Losses at the gene ends were 0 bases for V and 2 bases for J; bases not matched to a gene: 10. CDR3 region: CAISESTSGSPVLQETQYF. The CDR3 DNA reads as TGTGCCATCAGTGAGTCGACTAGCGGGAGTCCTGTTTTGCAAGAGACCCAGTACTTC.

This clonotype showed up just a few times. V and J are TRBV7-2 and TRBJ2-1, with 14 bases identical to TRBD2. Germline V lookup: CDR1 SGHTA, CDR2 FQGNSA. The V gene end was trimmed by 1 base and the J gene end by 6 bases; junction bases not matched to a gene: 5. The CDR3 covers 17 residues. The CDR3 region is CASSLEGTSGRINEQFF. The DNA for the CDR3 is TGTGCCAGCAGCTTAGAGGGGACTAGCGGGAGAATCAATGAGCAGTTCTTC.

The V and J genes are TRBV7-7 and TRBJ2-7, with TRBD1 identical over 8 bases. CDR3 length equals 13 residues. V lost 3 bases, J lost 9 bases, and 7 bases stayed unmatched. Germline lookup yields CDR1 SSHAT and CDR2 FNYEAQ (reference sequence). CDR3 nucleotide sequence: TGTGCCAGCAGCTTTGGACAGGGATCCGGGCAGTACTTC. Its translation is CASSFGQGSGQYF.

This clonotype was seen more than once but under ten times. J is TRBJ1-5 and V is TRBV10-3, with TRBD1 identical over 7 bases. This CDR3 contains 14 residues. With 2 bases clipped from V and 4 bases from J, the junction kept 2 bases outside the gene matches. Germline CDR1 reads ENHRY; CDR2 reads SYGVKD. CDR3 sequence (DNA): TGTGCCATCAGTGAGAGGGGACAGAATCAGCCCCAGCATTTT. It yields the protein CAISERGQNQPQHF.

The CDR3: CSVEQGMNTEAFF. Written as DNA, the CDR3 is TGCAGCGTTGAGCAGGGAATGAACACTGAAGCTTTCTTT. The V call is TRBV29-1, the J call TRBJ1-1; D may be TRBD1 (5 bases). Germline V CDR1 and CDR2: SQVTM, ANQGSEA. The CDR3 loop spans 13 amino acids. The V end lost 3 bases, the J end lost 0 bases, and 8 bases lay between the germline ends.

V gene TRBV12-3 or TRBV12-4 combines with J gene TRBJ2-5, with D maybe TRBD1 (6 bases). Trimming left V 7 bases short and J 0 bases short, with 15 bases between. The CDR3 totals 15 residues. As DNA, the CDR3 is TGTGCCAGCAAGCTGGACAGCTCGTACCAAGAGACCCAGTACTTC. Its translation is CASKLDSSYQETQYF.

This clonotype was seen more than once but under ten times. The chain uses TRBV27 and TRBJ1-1; D is possibly TRBD1 (5 bases). CDR3 length: 15 amino acids. Germline loops: CDR1 MNHEY, CDR2 SMNVEV (reference sequence). The V gene lost 3 bases and the J gene lost 1 base, with 12 bases spanning the gap. The CDR3 protein is CASSLGGTSNTEAFF. For the CDR3, the DNA is TGTGCCAGCAGTTTGGGAGGGACTTCGAACACTGAAGCTTTCTTT.

CDR3 protein: CASSYGAPGTQYF. In DNA form, the CDR3 reads TGTGCCAGCAGTTACGGAGCACCAGGGACCCAGTACTTC. The genes are TRBV6-5 and TRBJ2-5, with D uncertain. The CDR3 covers 13 residues. Between the trimmed V and J ends, which lost 2 bases and 7 bases, there was a span of 11 bases. CDR1 is MNHEY and CDR2 is SVGAGI in the germline V gene.

V and J are TRBV29-1 and TRBJ2-1, with D perhaps TRBD1 or TRBD2 (5 bases each). Germline V gene data show CDR1 as SQVTM and CDR2 as ANQGSEA. Between the trimmed V and J ends, which lost 4 bases and 6 bases, there was a span of 10 bases. CDR3 size: 12 residues. The CDR3 coding sequence is TGCAGCGTTGGTATAGGGACCAATGAGCAGTTCTTC. Amino acids: CSVGIGTNEQFF.

The V and J genes are TRBV3-1 and TRBJ2-1; no clear D gene. Trimming cost V 0 bases and J 1 base, with 10 bases left between them. This CDR3 region has 16 residues. Germline values: CDR1 LGHDT, CDR2 YNNKEL (reference sequence). CDR3 DNA sequence: TGTGCCAGCAGCCAAGATCTAAGTCTTTCCTACAATGAGCAGTTCTTC. Its translation: CASSQDLSLSYNEQFF.

This clonotype occurred a few times. The rearrangement joins TRBV11-2 to TRBJ2-1; unclear D gene. V shed 3 bases and J shed 7 bases, with 4 bases lying between them. The CDR3 is 11 amino acids. Germline V gene lookup returns CDR1 SGHAT and CDR2 FQNNGV. CDR3 region: CASSFMNEQFF. In nucleotides, the CDR3 is TGTGCCAGCAGCTTTATGAATGAGCAGTTCTTC.

The sample holds a few counts of this clonotype. J is TRBJ1-2 and V is TRBV9; 7 bases match TRBD1. Per the germline V gene, CDR1 is SGDLS and CDR2 is YYNGEE. CDR3 size: 17 residues. The V and J ends lost 0 bases and 7 bases, in that order; junction bases with no gene match: 15. CDR3 sequence: CASSVAKADRLGRGYTF. CDR3 sequence (DNA): TGTGCCAGCAGCGTAGCCAAGGCGGACAGGTTAGGACGTGGCTACACCTTC.

This clonotype was found a few times. V is TRBV29-1 and J is TRBJ1-1; D might be TRBD1 (6 bases). From germline, CDR1 is SQVTM and CDR2 ANQGSEA. CDR3 length: 11 amino acids. The V end was cut by 5 bases, the J end by 5 bases, with 9 bases between. The CDR3 spells CSVLGGTEAFF. As DNA, the CDR3 is TGCAGCGTTCTAGGGGGAACTGAAGCTTTCTTT. The variable domain in full, with the rest retrieved from reference TRBV29-1 and TRBJ1-1, is SAVISQKPSRDICQRGTSLTIQCQVDSQVTMMFWYRQQPGQSLTLIATANQGSEATYESGFVIDKFPISRPNLTFSTLTVSNMSPEDSSIYLCSVLGGTEAFFGQGTRLTVV.

This clonotype has just a few counts. The CDR3 reads CASSFDGTNLGAIYGYTF. The CDR3 bases are TGCGCCAGCAGCTTCGACGGGACTAATCTAGGTGCCATTTATGGCTACACCTTC. The chain has TRBV5-1 and TRBJ1-2, with D tentatively TRBD1 (5 bases). Germline V CDR1 and CDR2: SGHRS, YFSETQ. Trimming took off 2 bases at V and 5 bases at J, with 25 bases between the two ends. This CDR3 spans 18 amino acids.

This sequence joins TRBV20-1 and TRBJ2-5; 9 nucleotides line up with TRBD1. With 0 bases clipped from V and 4 bases from J, the junction kept 9 bases outside the gene matches. Germline V gives CDR1 DFQATT, CDR2 SNEGSKA (reference sequence). CDR3 size: 16 residues. The CDR3 DNA sequence: TGCAGTGCTAGAGATATCGAAAGGGACAGGGCAGAGACCCAGTACTTC. It encodes CSARDIERDRAETQYF.

This clonotype was counted many times. J is TRBJ1-5 and V is TRBV18; a possible D gene is TRBD1 (5 bases). V was pared by 3 bases and J by 6 bases, with 12 bases between. CDR1 is KGHSH and CDR2 is LQKENI in the germline V gene. The CDR3 contains 14 residues. The CDR3 reads CASSPDGAVQPQHF. CDR3 sequence (DNA): TGTGCCAGCTCACCTGATGGGGCCGTTCAGCCCCAGCATTTT. Together with reference TRBV18 and TRBJ1-5, the CDR3 gives the full variable domain: NAGVMQNPRHLVRRRGQEARLRCSPMKGHSHVYWYRQLPEEGLKFMVYLQKENIIDESGMPKERFSAEFPKEGPSILRIQQVVRGDSAAYFCASSPDGAVQPQHFGDGTRLSIL.

In the case of this clonotype: A read error may account for a junction end that differs from germline. The J gene is TRBJ2-7, the V gene TRBV12-3 or TRBV12-4; 11 positions match TRBD2. The CDR3 contains 15 residues. The CDR3, as DNA: TGTGCCAGCAGTCTAGCGGGAGGTCCGGCCTACGAGCAGTACTTC. It yields the protein CASSLAGGPAYEQYF.